This TCR beta chain was recovered during a study of post-analysis software for immune sequencing data. Study-level findings and limits: There were about five TRBV segments more frequent in patients than controls, and TRBV5-6, TRBV5-1 and TRBV20-1 were among them.

Trimming pared 3 bases from V and 0 bases from J, leaving 17 bases between. The germline V gene has CDR1 DFQATT and CDR2 SNEGSKA (reference sequence). The CDR3 has 16 residues. Of note for this clonotype: Its target is not known.

Prepared TCR beta cDNA libraries contained unique molecular identifiers. TCRdb fed the PCR reads into MiXCR, producing one record per CDR3 protein. In the table there are under 900,000 distinct CDR3 sequences, 53% of which are singletons. The rearrangement links TRBV20-1 to TRBJ2-5, with D perhaps TRBD1 or TRBD2 (5 bases each). The clonotype comes from a girl aged 10 to 17 with multiple sclerosis. Material: blood. The CDR3 loop reads CSASPGASRYQETQYF. Here the CDR3 DNA reads TGCAGTGCTAGCCCCGGGGCGAGTAGGTACCAAGAGACCCAGTACTTC.